This entry is about one T cell receptor (beta chain). This sample is part of a study of cytomegalovirus exposure and HLA in healthy donors. The junction had 4 bases not matched to a gene; V was cut back by 2 bases and J by 1 base. The germline V gene encodes CDR1 MGHRA and CDR2 YSYEKL. The CDR3 spans 15 residues. The PCR made use of 60 Vbeta and 13 Jbeta primers. Some clones are missing from TCRdb's copy, which holds only in-frame ones; the method was immunoSEQ multiplex PCR. In all, the sample yields around 100,000 clones. This chain connects TRBV4-1 to TRBJ1-1, with 7 bases lining up with TRBD1. This receptor was obtained from a middle-aged man in good health and CMV-seronegative. The specimen sequenced was PBMCs. The CDR3 sequence: CASSQTGVTNTEAFF. The CDR3 DNA reads as TGCGCCAGCAGCCAAACAGGGGTTACGAACACTGAAGCTTTCTTT.